There are a few counts of the clone carrying this T cell receptor (beta chain). Its antigen is unidentified. The data were taken from a study of cytomegalovirus exposure and HLA in healthy donors. Looking at the study overall: Some 85 million unique TCRs from HLA-typed donors were held in an early data release.

13 Jbeta primers and 60 Vbeta primers were used for the PCR. TCRdb's copy holds only in-frame clones and misses some; the assay was immunoSEQ multiplex PCR. The sample holds more than 60,000 clones, roughly 80% seen once. Study outcomes and limitations: Cytomegalovirus status was reportedly diagnosed by the classifier with high specificity and sensitivity. In vitro checks showed that a few CMV-associated chains really do target CMV antigens.

Sequenced sample: PBMCs. The sequence derives from a male donor in good health and CMV-seropositive.

In DNA form, the CDR3 reads TGTGCCAGCAGCTTGGGAAGACTAGGGACTGAAGCTTTCTTT. Amino acid sequence: CASSLGRLGTEAFF. The rearrangement joins TRBV11-3 to TRBJ1-1; no clear D gene. V gave up 3 bases and J gave up 5 bases, with 13 bases separating them. The CDR3 runs 14 residues. Germline V gene sequence: CDR1 SGHNT, CDR2 YENEEA.